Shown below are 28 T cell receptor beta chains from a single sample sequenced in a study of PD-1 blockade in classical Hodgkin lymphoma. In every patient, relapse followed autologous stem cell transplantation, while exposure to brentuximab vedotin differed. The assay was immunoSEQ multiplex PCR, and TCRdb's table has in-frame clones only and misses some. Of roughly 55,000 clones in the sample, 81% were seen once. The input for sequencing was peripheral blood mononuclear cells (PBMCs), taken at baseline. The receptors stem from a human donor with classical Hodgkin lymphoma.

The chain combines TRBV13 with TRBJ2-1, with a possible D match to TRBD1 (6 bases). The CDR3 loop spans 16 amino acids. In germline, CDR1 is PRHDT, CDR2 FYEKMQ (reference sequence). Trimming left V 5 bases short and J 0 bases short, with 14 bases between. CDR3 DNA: TGTGCCAGCAGCCTCCCTCGGACAGTCTCCTACAATGAGCAGTTCTTC. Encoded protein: CASSLPRTVSYNEQFF.

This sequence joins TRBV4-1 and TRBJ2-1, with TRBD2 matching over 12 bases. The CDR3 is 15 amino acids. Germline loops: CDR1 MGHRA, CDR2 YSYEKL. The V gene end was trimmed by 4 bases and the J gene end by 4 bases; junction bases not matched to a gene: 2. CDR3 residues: CASSLLAGGYNEQFF. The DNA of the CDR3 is TGCGCCAGCAGCCTACTAGCGGGAGGTTACAATGAGCAGTTCTTC.

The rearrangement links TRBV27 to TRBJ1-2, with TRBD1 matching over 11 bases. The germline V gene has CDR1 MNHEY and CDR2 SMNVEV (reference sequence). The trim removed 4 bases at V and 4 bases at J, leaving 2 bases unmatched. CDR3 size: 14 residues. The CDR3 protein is CASSWDRGIYGYTF. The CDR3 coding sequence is TGTGCCAGCAGTTGGGACAGGGGGATCTATGGCTACACCTTC.

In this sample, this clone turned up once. CDR3 sequence (DNA): TGTGCCTGGGGGGCGGGCAGCGGACTCCCAGATACGCAGTATTTT. It codes for CAWGAGSGLPDTQYF. V and J are TRBV30 and TRBJ2-3; D tentatively reads TRBD1 or TRBD2 (5 bases each). V dropped 5 bases and J dropped 4 bases, with 19 bases sitting between them. Germline loops: CDR1 GTSNPN, CDR2 SVGIG (reference sequence). CDR3 size: 15 residues.

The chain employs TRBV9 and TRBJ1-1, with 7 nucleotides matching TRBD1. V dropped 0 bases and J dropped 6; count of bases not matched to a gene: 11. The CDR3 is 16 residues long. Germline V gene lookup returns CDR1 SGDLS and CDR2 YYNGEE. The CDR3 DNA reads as TGTGCCAGCAGCGTAGTGGACGCGACAGGGACGGCTGAAGCTTTCTTT. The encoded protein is CASSVVDATGTAEAFF.

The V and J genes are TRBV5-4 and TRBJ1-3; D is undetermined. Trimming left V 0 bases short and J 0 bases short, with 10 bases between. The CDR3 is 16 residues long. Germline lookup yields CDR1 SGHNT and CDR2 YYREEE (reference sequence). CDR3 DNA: TGTGCCAGCAGCTTGGCCGGGCCTCTCTCTGGAAACACCATATATTTT. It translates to CASSLAGPLSGNTIYF.

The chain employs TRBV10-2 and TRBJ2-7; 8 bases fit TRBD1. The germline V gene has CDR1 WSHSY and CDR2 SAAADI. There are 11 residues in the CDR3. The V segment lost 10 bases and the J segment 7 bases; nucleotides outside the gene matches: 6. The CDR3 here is CAINRGSEQYV. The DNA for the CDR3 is TGCGCCATCAACAGGGGGAGTGAGCAGTACGTC.

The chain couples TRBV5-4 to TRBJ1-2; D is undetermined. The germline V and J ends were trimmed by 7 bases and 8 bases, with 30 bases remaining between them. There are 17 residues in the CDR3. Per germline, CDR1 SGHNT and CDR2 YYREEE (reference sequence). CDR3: CASQILFTPLLFSGYTF. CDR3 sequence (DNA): TGTGCCAGCCAAATACTCTTTACTCCTCTCTTATTTTCCGGCTACACCTTC. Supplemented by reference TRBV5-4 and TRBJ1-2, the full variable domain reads ETGVTQSPTHLIKTRGQQVTLRCSSQSGHNTVSWYQQALGQGPQFIFQYYREEENGRGNFPPRFSGLQFPNYSSELNVNALELDDSALYLCASQILFTPLLFSGYTFGSGTRLTVV.

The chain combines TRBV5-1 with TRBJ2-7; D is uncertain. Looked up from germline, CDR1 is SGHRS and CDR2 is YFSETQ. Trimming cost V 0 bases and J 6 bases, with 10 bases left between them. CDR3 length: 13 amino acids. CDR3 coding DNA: TGCGCCAGCAGCTTGGCCCTCACGGGCGAGCAGTACTTC. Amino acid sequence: CASSLALTGEQYF.

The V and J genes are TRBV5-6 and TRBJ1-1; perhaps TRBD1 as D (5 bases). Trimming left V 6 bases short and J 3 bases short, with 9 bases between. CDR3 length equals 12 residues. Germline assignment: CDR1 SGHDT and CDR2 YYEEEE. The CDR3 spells CASNWGDTEAFF. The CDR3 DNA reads TGTGCCAGCAACTGGGGGGACACTGAAGCTTTCTTT.

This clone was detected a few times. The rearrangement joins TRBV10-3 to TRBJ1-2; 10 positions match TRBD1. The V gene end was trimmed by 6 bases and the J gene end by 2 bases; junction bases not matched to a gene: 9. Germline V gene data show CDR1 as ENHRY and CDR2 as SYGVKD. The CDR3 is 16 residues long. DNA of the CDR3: TGTGCCATCAGGGCAAGGGGACAGGGGACGAACTATGGCTACACCTTC. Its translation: CAIRARGQGTNYGYTF.

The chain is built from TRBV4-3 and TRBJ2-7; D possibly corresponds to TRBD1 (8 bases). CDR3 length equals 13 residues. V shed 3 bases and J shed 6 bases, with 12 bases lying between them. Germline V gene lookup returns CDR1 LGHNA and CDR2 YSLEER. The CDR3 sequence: CASSQYRGGEQYV. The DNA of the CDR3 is TGCGCCAGCAGCCAGTACAGGGGGGGCGAGCAGTACGTC.

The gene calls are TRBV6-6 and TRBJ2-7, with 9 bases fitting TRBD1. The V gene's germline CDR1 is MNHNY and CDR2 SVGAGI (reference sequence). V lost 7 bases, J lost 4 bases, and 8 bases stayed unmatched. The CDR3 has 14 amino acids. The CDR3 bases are TGTGCCAGCATTCAAGGACAGGGGCCGTACGAGCAGTACTTC. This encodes CASIQGQGPYEQYF.

DNA of the CDR3: TGTGCCAGCAGCTTAGCGGGGATCAGGGGGTCTGGGGCCAACGTCCTGACTTTC. This gives the protein CASSLAGIRGSGANVLTF. The V call is TRBV7-9, the J call TRBJ2-6, with TRBD1 identical over 7 bases. V gave up 0 bases and J gave up 1 base; unmatched junction bases: 6. Per germline, CDR1 SEHNR and CDR2 FQNEAQ (reference sequence). The CDR3 contains 18 residues.

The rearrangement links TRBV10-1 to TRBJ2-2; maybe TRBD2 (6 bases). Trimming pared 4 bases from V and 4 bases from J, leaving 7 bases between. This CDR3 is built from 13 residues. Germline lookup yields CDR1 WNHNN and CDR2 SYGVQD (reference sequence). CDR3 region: CASSVGGTGELFF. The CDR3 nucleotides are TGCGCCAGCAGTGTGGGGGGCACCGGGGAGCTGTTTTTT.

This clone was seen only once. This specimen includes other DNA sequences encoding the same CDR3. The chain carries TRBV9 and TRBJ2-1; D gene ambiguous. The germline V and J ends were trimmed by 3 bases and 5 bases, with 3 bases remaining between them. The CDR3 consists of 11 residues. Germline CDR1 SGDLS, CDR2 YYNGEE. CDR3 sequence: CASSANNEQFF. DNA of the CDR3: TGTGCCAGCAGCGCGAACAATGAGCAGTTCTTC.

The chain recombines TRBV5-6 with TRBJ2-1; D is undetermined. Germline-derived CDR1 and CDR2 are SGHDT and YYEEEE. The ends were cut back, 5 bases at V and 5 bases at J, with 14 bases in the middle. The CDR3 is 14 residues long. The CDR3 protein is CASSYLSENNEQFF. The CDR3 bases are TGTGCCAGCAGTTACCTTTCGGAAAACAATGAGCAGTTCTTC.

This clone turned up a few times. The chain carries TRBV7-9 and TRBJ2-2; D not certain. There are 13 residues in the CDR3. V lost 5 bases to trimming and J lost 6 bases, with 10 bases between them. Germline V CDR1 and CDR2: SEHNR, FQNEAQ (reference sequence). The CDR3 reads CASSPWEPGELFF. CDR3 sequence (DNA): TGTGCCAGCAGCCCATGGGAACCCGGGGAGCTGTTTTTT.

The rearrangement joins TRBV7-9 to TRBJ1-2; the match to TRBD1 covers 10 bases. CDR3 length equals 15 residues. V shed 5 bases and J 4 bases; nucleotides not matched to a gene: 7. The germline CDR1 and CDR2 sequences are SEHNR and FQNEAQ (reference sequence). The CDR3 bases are TGTGCCAGCAGCCGGGACAGGGGCCAGGGCTATGGCTACACCTTC. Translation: CASSRDRGQGYGYTF.

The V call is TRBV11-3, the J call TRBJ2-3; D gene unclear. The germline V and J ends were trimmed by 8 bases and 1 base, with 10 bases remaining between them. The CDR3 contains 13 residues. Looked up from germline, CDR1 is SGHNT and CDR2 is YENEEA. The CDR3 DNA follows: TGTGCCAGCGGGCTCACGGGCACAGATACGCAGTATTTT. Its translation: CASGLTGTDTQYF.

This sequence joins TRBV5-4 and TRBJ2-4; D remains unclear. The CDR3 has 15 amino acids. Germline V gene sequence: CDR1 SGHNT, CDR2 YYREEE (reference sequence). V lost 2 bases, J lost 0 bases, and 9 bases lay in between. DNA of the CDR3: TGTGCCAGCAGCTTCGGACCGTTAGCCAAAAACATTCAGTACTTC. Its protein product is CASSFGPLAKNIQYF.

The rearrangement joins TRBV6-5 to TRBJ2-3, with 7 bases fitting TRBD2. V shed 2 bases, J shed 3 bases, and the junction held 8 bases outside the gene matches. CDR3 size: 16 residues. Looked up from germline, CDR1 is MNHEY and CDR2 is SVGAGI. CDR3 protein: CASSYVAGYTTDTQYF. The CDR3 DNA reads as TGTGCCAGCAGTTACGTAGCGGGTTACACAACAGATACGCAGTATTTT.

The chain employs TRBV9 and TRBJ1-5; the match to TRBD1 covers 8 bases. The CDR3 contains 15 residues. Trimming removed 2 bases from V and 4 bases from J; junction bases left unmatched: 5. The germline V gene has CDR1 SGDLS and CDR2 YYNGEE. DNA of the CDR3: TGTGCCAGCAGCGTTGGACAGGGACAAAATCAGCCCCAGCATTTT. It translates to CASSVGQGQNQPQHF. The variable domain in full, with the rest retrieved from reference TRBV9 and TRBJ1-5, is DSGVTQTPKHLITATGQRVTLRCSPRSGDLSVYWYQQSLDQGLQFLIQYYNGEERAKGNILERFSAQQFPDLHSELNLSSLELGDSALYFCASSVGQGQNQPQHFGDGTRLSIL.

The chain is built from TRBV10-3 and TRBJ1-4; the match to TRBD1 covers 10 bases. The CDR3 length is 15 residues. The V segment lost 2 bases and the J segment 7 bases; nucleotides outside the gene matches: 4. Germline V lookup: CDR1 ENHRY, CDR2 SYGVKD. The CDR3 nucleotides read TGTGCCATCAGTGAGGACAGGGGGCGCGTTGAAAAACTGTTTTTT. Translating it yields CAISEDRGRVEKLFF.

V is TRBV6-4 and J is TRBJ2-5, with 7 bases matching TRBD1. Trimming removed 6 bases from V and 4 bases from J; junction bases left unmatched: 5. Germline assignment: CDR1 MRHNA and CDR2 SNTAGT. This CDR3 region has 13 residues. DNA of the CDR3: TGTGCCAGCAGCCGGGACAGTTCAGAGACCCAGTACTTC. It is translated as CASSRDSSETQYF.

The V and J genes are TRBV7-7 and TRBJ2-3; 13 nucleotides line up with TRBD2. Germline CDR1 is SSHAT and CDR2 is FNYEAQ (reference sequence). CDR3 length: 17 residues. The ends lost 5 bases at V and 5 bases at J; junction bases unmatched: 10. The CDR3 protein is CASSPGLAGAPRDTQYF. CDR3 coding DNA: TGTGCCAGCAGCCCCGGACTAGCGGGAGCCCCGAGAGATACGCAGTATTTT. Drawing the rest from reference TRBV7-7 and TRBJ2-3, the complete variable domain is GAGVSQSPRYKVTKRGQDVTLRCDPISSHATLYWYQQALGQGPEFLTYFNYEAQPDKSGLPSDRFSAERPEGSISTLTIQRTEQRDSAMYRCASSPGLAGAPRDTQYFGPGTRLTVL.

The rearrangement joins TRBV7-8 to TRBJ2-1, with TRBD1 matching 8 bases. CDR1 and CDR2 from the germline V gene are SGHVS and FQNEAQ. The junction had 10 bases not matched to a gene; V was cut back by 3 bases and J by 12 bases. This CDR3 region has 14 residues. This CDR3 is CASSLTDRGPRQFF. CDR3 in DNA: TGTGCCAGCAGCTTGACAGACAGGGGCCCCCGGCAGTTCTTC.

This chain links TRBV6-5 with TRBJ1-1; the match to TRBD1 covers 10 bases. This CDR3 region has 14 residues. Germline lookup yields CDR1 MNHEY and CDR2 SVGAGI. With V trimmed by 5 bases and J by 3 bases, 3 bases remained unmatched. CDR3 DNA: TGTGCCAGCAGTAGGACAGGGGGGGACACTGAAGCTTTCTTT. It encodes CASSRTGGDTEAFF.